The T cell receptor (beta chain) described here comes from a study of response to subunit inactivated influenza vaccine. TCRdb re-called the RT-PCR reads through MiXCR, storing one row per CDR3 protein. The sample holds about 780,000 distinct CDR3 sequences, less than 20% seen once. CDR3 size: 14 residues. Trimming took 0 bases from V and 5 from J, leaving 10 bases between them. This clonotype occurred many times. The sequencing here drew on PBMCs from blood, taken roughly 5 days after vaccination. The clonotype originates from a man aged 50 or older who received an inactivated influenza vaccine. The J gene is TRBJ2-5, the V gene TRBV12-3 or TRBV12-4, with a possible D match to TRBD2 (6 bases). The CDR3 nucleotides are TGTGCCAGCAGTTTAGCGGAGGGCTGGGAGACCCAGTACTTC. Protein sequence: CASSLAEGWETQYF.